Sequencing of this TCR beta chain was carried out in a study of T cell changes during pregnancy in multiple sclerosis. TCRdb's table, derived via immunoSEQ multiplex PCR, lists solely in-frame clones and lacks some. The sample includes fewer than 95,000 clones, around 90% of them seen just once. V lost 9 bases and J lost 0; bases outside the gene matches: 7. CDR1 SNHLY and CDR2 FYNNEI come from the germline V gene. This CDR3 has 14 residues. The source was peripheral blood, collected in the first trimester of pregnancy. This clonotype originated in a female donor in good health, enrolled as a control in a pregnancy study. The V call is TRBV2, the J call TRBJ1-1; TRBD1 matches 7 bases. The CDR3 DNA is TGTGCCAGACGGGACAGCATAATGAACACTGAAGCTTTCTTT. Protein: CARRDSIMNTEAFF.